The clone carrying this T cell receptor beta chain has only a few counts. What it recognizes is unknown. TCRdb reprocessed the reads with MiXCR, giving one entry per CDR3 protein. In the table there are about 310,000 distinct CDR3 sequences, 17% of which are singletons. These data are taken from a study of T cell repertoires in cytomegalovirus infection. The CDR3 has 13 amino acids. Germline values: CDR1 LGHNT, CDR2 FRNRAP. V lost 6 bases and J 7 bases, leaving 15 bases between the germline ends. Study-wide results and limits: The ex vivo response was dominated by HLA-C-restricted CMV-specific TCR beta clonotypes. People with CMV and the relevant HLA were identified by cumulative public TCR beta family frequency.

Sequencing was done on a sample of PBMCs. This receptor was obtained from a human donor in good health (CMV status not recorded). Some clones in this sample may be carry-over from other donors' samples. The chain carries TRBV12-5 and TRBJ1-2, with unresolved D. The CDR3 loop is CASGLFTVGGYTF. The CDR3 DNA reads TGTGCTAGTGGCCTGTTCACGGTGGGTGGCTACACCTTC.